A selection of T cell receptor beta chains follows, all from one sample in a study of T cell responses to AZD1222 COVID-19 vaccine. Method: immunoSEQ multiplex PCR; TCRdb's copy keeps in-frame clones and lacks some. The repertoire holds tens of thousands of clones, about 85% seen once, with roughly 22% in the top ten. Sequencing was performed on peripheral blood, taken on day 0 of AZD1222 vaccination. These TCRs come from an adult in good health. Each CDR3 is given with its conserved first and last residue. The order of the fields is J gene, D gene, V gene, clone size, CDR3 protein, CDR3 DNA. D genes are given only for firm matches. Some rows mark clone size as missing; the rest say once, few, many or name a class of expanded clone.

>TRBJ1-4|TRBD1|TRBV5-6|NA
CASRRNRDRNEKLFF
TGTGCCAGCAGACGGAACCGGGACAGGAATGAAAAACTGTTTTTT
>TRBJ2-2|NA|TRBV5-1|NA
CATRSGPANTGELFF
TGCGCCACACGCAGCGGCCCCGCGAACACCGGGGAGCTGTTTTTT
>TRBJ1-6|NA|TRBV3-1/TRBV3-2|few
CASSQVGANSPLHF
TGTGCCAGCAGCCAAGTGGGGGCGAATTCACCCCTCCACTTT
>TRBJ1-6|NA|TRBV4-1|NA
CASSQEGRFRGGSPLHF
TGCGCCAGCAGCCAAGAAGGTCGTTTCCGGGGGGGATCACCCCTCCACTTT
>TRBJ2-1|TRBD2|TRBV18|NA
CASSPVLAGENEQFF
TGTGCCAGCTCACCTGTCCTAGCGGGAGAAAATGAGCAGTTCTTC
>TRBJ1-4|NA|TRBV29-1|NA
CSVGYLEHGEKLFF
TGCAGCGTCGGTTACCTAGAACATGGTGAAAAACTGTTTTTT
>TRBJ1-2|NA|TRBV19|NA
CASSILGGYGYTF
TGTGCCAGTAGTATCCTGGGGGGCTACGGCTACACCTTC
>TRBJ2-5|NA|TRBV29-1|NA
CSVFPGRGEGTQYF
TGCAGCGTTTTCCCGGGACGGGGAGAGGGGACCCAGTACTTC
>TRBJ2-1|TRBD1|TRBV5-4|NA
CASSFWDRPYNEQFF
TGTGCCAGCAGCTTCTGGGACAGGCCTTACAATGAGCAGTTCTTC
>TRBJ2-5|TRBD1|TRBV5-1|few
CASSLGPTGVQETQYF
TGCGCCAGCAGCTTGGGTCCGACAGGGGTCCAAGAGACCCAGTACTTC
>TRBJ2-4|NA|TRBV5-1|NA
CASSLAEGNIQYF
TGCGCCAGCAGCTTGGCCGAGGGCAACATTCAGTACTTC
>TRBJ2-1|NA|TRBV7-6|NA
CASSYGIGRGQNEQFF
TGTGCCAGCAGCTACGGTATCGGCAGGGGACAAAATGAGCAGTTCTTC
>TRBJ2-7|NA|TRBV7-2|NA
CASRAGLPGYEQYF
TGTGCCAGCAGGGCCGGGCTACCAGGCTACGAGCAGTACTTC
>TRBJ1-1|NA|TRBV11-3|NA
CASSLVHPNTEAFF
TGTGCCAGCAGCTTAGTCCATCCGAACACTGAAGCTTTCTTT
>TRBJ1-1|NA|TRBV7-9|NA
CASRGHLEAFF
TGTGCCAGCCGGGGACACCTTGAAGCTTTCTTT
>TRBJ1-2|NA|TRBV11-3|NA
CASSPMGPTSGGYTF
TGTGCCAGCAGCCCCATGGGACCGACGAGCGGTGGCTACACCTTC
>TRBJ2-5|NA|TRBV11-2|NA
CASSSVLTRSLQETQYF
TGTGCCAGCAGCTCGGTTCTGACACGGAGCCTCCAAGAGACCCAGTACTTC
>TRBJ1-2|NA|TRBV6-1|NA
CASSEDWQHYGYTF
TGTGCCAGCAGTGAGGACTGGCAGCACTATGGCTACACCTTC
>TRBJ1-2|NA|TRBV5-1|NA
CASSLDSFGYTF
TGCGCCAGCAGCTTGGACAGTTTCGGCTACACCTTC
>TRBJ2-1|TRBD2|TRBV5-4|NA
CASSWQRTREVEQFF
TGTGCCAGCAGCTGGCAGAGGACTAGAGAGGTTGAGCAGTTCTTC
>TRBJ1-1|NA|TRBV19|NA
CASIKGLRNTEAFF
TGTGCCAGTATCAAGGGACTGCGGAACACTGAAGCTTTCTTT
>TRBJ2-1|NA|TRBV28|NA
CLICSYNEQFF
TGCCTCATCTGCTCCTACAATGAGCAGTTCTTC
>TRBJ2-2|TRBD1|TRBV5-1|once
CASSLGDRGRTGELFF
TGCGCCAGCAGCTTGGGAGACAGGGGGCGCACCGGGGAGCTGTTTTTT
>TRBJ1-2|NA|TRBV7-8|NA
CASSPVTALEGYTF
TGTGCCAGCAGCCCCGTCACGGCGTTGGAAGGCTACACCTTC
>TRBJ2-5|NA|TRBV19|NA
CASSIINGRSRETQYF
TGTGCCAGTAGTATAATCAACGGCAGGTCCCGGGAGACCCAGTACTTC
>TRBJ2-7|NA|TRBV6-5|NA
CASRGNSPYEQYF
TGTGCCAGCAGGGGGAACAGTCCCTACGAGCAGTACTTC
>TRBJ1-2|NA|TRBV19|NA
CASRLRTDPVAGYTF
TGTGCCAGTAGGCTGAGAACGGACCCGGTTGCGGGCTACACCTTC
>TRBJ1-2|NA|TRBV6-2/TRBV6-3|NA
CASSHSIGGDYTF
TGTGCCAGCAGTCATAGCATCGGTGGCGACTACACCTTC
>TRBJ2-7|TRBD1|TRBV9|NA
CASSPWTGGSEQYF
TGTGCCAGCAGCCCATGGACAGGGGGAAGCGAGCAGTACTTC
>TRBJ2-5|NA|TRBV19|once
CASSIDPGRQETQYF
TGTGCCAGTAGTATAGACCCGGGACGGCAAGAGACCCAGTACTTC
>TRBJ2-5|NA|TRBV5-1|NA
CASSLEGRTAQAQYF
TGCGCCAGCAGCTTGGAGGGCAGGACAGCCCAGGCCCAGTACTTC
>TRBJ2-7|NA|TRBV7-9|few
CASSLIQGRDEQYF
TGTGCCAGCAGCTTAATACAGGGTCGAGACGAGCAGTACTTC
>TRBJ1-5|NA|TRBV3-1/TRBV3-2|NA
CASSPRGGNQPQHF
TGTGCCAGCAGCCCTCGGGGGGGAAATCAGCCCCAGCATTTT
>TRBJ2-1|NA|TRBV6-5|NA
CASWGYNEQFF
TGTGCCAGCTGGGGCTACAATGAGCAGTTCTTC
>TRBJ2-1|NA|TRBV7-6|NA
CASSPPYTGTQIYNEQFF
TGTGCCAGCAGCCCACCTTATACCGGGACTCAAATCTACAATGAGCAGTTCTTC
>TRBJ2-1|NA|TRBV5-1|NA
CASSDKTAYNEQFF
TGCGCCAGCAGCGACAAGACGGCCTACAATGAGCAGTTCTTC
>TRBJ2-5|NA|TRBV9|NA
CASSVARDGQTQYF
TGTGCCAGCAGCGTAGCCAGGGATGGACAGACCCAGTACTTC
>TRBJ2-1|NA|TRBV7-2|NA
CASSLAAGSYNEQFF
TGTGCCAGCAGCTTAGCCGCGGGGTCCTACAATGAGCAGTTCTTC
>TRBJ1-2|NA|TRBV19|NA
CASSITRGSVYGYTF
TGTGCCAGTAGTATAACGAGGGGATCGGTCTATGGCTACACCTTC
>TRBJ1-3|NA|TRBV5-1|NA
CASSLGLNSGNTIYF
TGCGCCAGCAGCTTGGGCTTGAACTCTGGAAACACCATATATTTT
>TRBJ2-7|TRBD1|TRBV7-9|NA
CASSHRPGQGVDEQYF
TGTGCCAGCAGCCACCGGCCGGGACAGGGTGTTGACGAGCAGTACTTC
>TRBJ2-7|NA|TRBV6-5|NA
CASNGLSYEQYF
TGTGCCAGCAACGGGCTTTCCTACGAGCAGTACTTC
>TRBJ2-1|TRBD1|TRBV29-1|few
CSVGDRNSYNEQFF
TGCAGCGTTGGGGACAGGAACTCCTACAATGAGCAGTTCTTC
>TRBJ1-6|NA|TRBV12-3/TRBV12-4|NA
CASSFDDNSPLHF
TGTGCCAGCAGTTTCGATGATAATTCACCCCTCCACTTT
>TRBJ2-1|TRBD2|TRBV20-1|few
CSASVGTSGPYNEQFF
TGCAGTGCTAGTGTAGGGACTAGCGGACCCTACAATGAGCAGTTCTTC
>TRBJ1-5|NA|TRBV6-5|NA
CASSYPGTPENQPQHF
TGTGCCAGCAGTTACCCTGGGACACCCGAGAATCAGCCCCAGCATTTT
>TRBJ1-1|NA|TRBV5-1|once
CASSFRSPSWDTEAFF
TGCGCCAGCAGCTTTAGATCGCCGAGTTGGGACACTGAAGCTTTCTTT
>TRBJ1-2|NA|TRBV30|NA
CAWSVGGLGDYGYTF
TGTGCCTGGAGTGTAGGCGGCCTGGGGGACTATGGCTACACCTTC
>TRBJ2-1|TRBD1|TRBV7-7|once
CASSTDRDSYNEQFF
TGTGCTAGCAGCACCGACAGGGACTCCTACAATGAGCAGTTCTTC
>TRBJ1-4|NA|TRBV28|NA
CASSHDYYGGEKLFF
TGTGCCAGCAGCCACGATTACTATGGTGGGGAAAAACTGTTTTTT
>TRBJ2-5|NA|TRBV5-4|NA
CASSAELGRVETQYF
TGTGCCAGCAGCGCAGAACTTGGCAGGGTTGAGACCCAGTACTTC
>TRBJ1-5|NA|TRBV19|NA
CASSGAGTGSQPQHF
TGTGCCAGTAGTGGTGCCGGGACGGGCAGTCAGCCCCAGCATTTT
>TRBJ2-2|NA|TRBV4-1|NA
CASSSGANTGELFF
TGCGCCAGCAGCTCGGGGGCGAACACCGGGGAGCTGTTTTTT